Following are 26 T cell receptor beta chains from one sample sequenced in a study of blood T cell repertoires in COVID-19. This table comes from immunoSEQ multiplex PCR, and its TCRdb copy is limited to in-frame clones, with some not included. Of 390,000 or so clones listed, around 90% are singletons. Sequencing was done on a sample of peripheral blood. Source of these receptors: a man between 18 and 35 years old with active or convalescent COVID-19.

This clone was observed a handful of times. V and J are TRBV6-5 and TRBJ1-2; 8 bases are a match to TRBD1. The CDR3 covers 13 residues. Germline CDR1 reads MNHEY; CDR2 reads SVGAGI. Trimming at V came to 2 bases and at J to 8 bases, leaving 4 bases not matched to a gene. CDR3 bases: TGTGCCAGCAGTTACCGACAGGGGACCGGCTACACCTTC. It codes for CASSYRQGTGYTF.

The chain couples TRBV11-3 to TRBJ2-1; unclear D gene. With 5 bases removed from V and 5 bases from J, the gap between germline ends came to 13 bases. There are 14 residues in the CDR3. Germline CDR1 is SGHNT and CDR2 is YENEEA. DNA for the CDR3: TGTGCCAGCAGCCGCTCTCGGTTCGACAATGAGCAGTTCTTC. Residues: CASSRSRFDNEQFF.

V usage is TRBV27 and J usage is TRBJ1-2; TRBD1 is a possible D gene (5 bases). The germline CDR1 and CDR2 sequences are MNHEY and SMNVEV (reference sequence). Trimming removed 6 bases from V and 5 bases from J, with 13 bases in between. This CDR3 spans 13 amino acids. The CDR3 DNA is TGTGCCAGCAGGGGGGGGTCTCGATATGGCTACACCTTC. It codes for CASRGGSRYGYTF.

This clone was seen a single time. The rearrangement uses TRBV28 and TRBJ1-2; 11 positions match TRBD1. V lost 7 bases to trimming and J lost 8 bases; unmatched junction nucleotides: 21. The germline V gene has CDR1 MDHEN and CDR2 SYDVKM. There are 18 residues in the CDR3. Here the CDR3 reads CASTLMGDGTGGSRGYTF. The CDR3 bases are TGTGCCAGCACTTTGATGGGGGACGGGACAGGGGGAAGTAGAGGCTACACCTTC.

This clone has only one observation. The rearrangement uses TRBV2 and TRBJ2-7; TRBD1 matches 7 bases. This CDR3 comprises 13 residues. Trimming took 4 bases from V and 6 from J; bases not matched to a gene: 6. Germline V lookup: CDR1 SNHLY, CDR2 FYNNEI. CDR3 coding DNA: TGTGCCAGCAGTGGGTACAGGGGTTTCGAGCAGTACTTC. Protein sequence: CASSGYRGFEQYF.

The gene calls are TRBV3-1 (or the pseudogene TRBV3-2) and TRBJ2-7, with 14 positions matching TRBD2. This CDR3 region has 15 residues. With 6 bases clipped from V and 4 bases from J, the junction kept 5 bases outside the gene matches. From germline, CDR1 is LGHDT and CDR2 YNNKEL (reference sequence). The CDR3 DNA reads as TGTGCCAGCAGGCGGACTAGCGGGGGGACATACGAGCAGTACTTC. Translated, it gives CASRRTSGGTYEQYF.

The chain couples TRBV27 to TRBJ2-1, with 12 bases lining up with TRBD2. The CDR3 sequence is 17 residues long. Per germline, CDR1 MNHEY and CDR2 SMNVEV (reference sequence). The J segment lost 6 bases and the V segment lost 4 bases, leaving 10 bases of the junction unmatched. The CDR3: CASSSRLAGERSNEQFF. Here the CDR3 DNA reads TGTGCCAGCAGTTCCAGACTAGCGGGAGAACGGAGCAATGAGCAGTTCTTC.

The table lists this clone with a count of one. This chain joins TRBV10-3 and TRBJ2-5, with 8 bases aligning to TRBD1. V trimming: 4 bases; J trimming: 14 bases; junction bases outside the gene matches: 12. The CDR3 runs to 13 residues. Germline loops: CDR1 ENHRY, CDR2 SYGVKD. CDR3 DNA: TGTGCCATCAGTGCCCACGGACAGGGCATTACTTACTTC. Translation gives CAISAHGQGITYF.

The chain is built from TRBV3-1 (or the pseudogene TRBV3-2) and TRBJ2-3; TRBD1 matches 7 bases. V was clipped by 6 bases and J by 10 bases; unmatched bases: 7. This CDR3 is 12 amino acids long. Germline lookup yields CDR1 LGHDT and CDR2 YNNKEL (reference sequence). The DNA for the CDR3 is TGTGCCAGCAGTCCTACAGGGGAAGCGCAGTATTTT. Residues: CASSPTGEAQYF.

The rearrangement links TRBV20-1 to TRBJ2-7, with 11 nucleotides matching TRBD1. V dropped 3 bases and J dropped 7; count of bases not matched to a gene: 8. The CDR3 is 14 residues long. CDR1 and CDR2 (germline): DFQATT, SNEGSKA (reference sequence). Written as DNA, the CDR3 is TGCAGTGCTAGTTCCGGGACAGGGGGGAATGAGCAGTACTTC. It encodes CSASSGTGGNEQYF.

The chain has TRBV18 and TRBJ1-1, with 7 nucleotides matching TRBD1. The germline CDR1 and CDR2 sequences are KGHSH and LQKENI. This CDR3 contains 14 residues. After removal of 5 bases from V and 2 bases from J, the junction contained 5 bases not matched to a gene. The CDR3 DNA follows: TGTGCCAGCTCATCACAGGGGCGAAACACTGAAGCTTTCTTT. Protein: CASSSQGRNTEAFF.

The chain is built from TRBV6-5 and TRBJ1-1, with D perhaps matching TRBD1 (6 bases). The V and J ends lost 11 bases and 0 bases respectively, with 13 bases between them. Germline V CDR1 and CDR2: MNHEY, SVGAGI. CDR3 length equals 13 residues. The CDR3 sequence is CAGKDSLNTEAFF. The CDR3 nucleotides read TGTGCCGGGAAGGACAGTTTGAACACTGAAGCTTTCTTT.

V usage is TRBV9 and J usage is TRBJ1-1; D gene unclear. The CDR3 is 15 residues long. The V end was cut by 7 bases, the J end by 2 bases, with 18 bases between. Per germline, CDR1 SGDLS and CDR2 YYNGEE. The CDR3 here is CASGPRGLTNTEAFF. As DNA, the CDR3 is TGTGCCAGCGGCCCGCGCGGGTTGACTAACACTGAAGCTTTCTTT. The full variable domain, its missing parts supplied by reference TRBV9 and TRBJ1-1, is DSGVTQTPKHLITATGQRVTLRCSPRSGDLSVYWYQQSLDQGLQFLIQYYNGEERAKGNILERFSAQQFPDLHSELNLSSLELGDSALYFCASGPRGLTNTEAFFGQGTRLTVV.

The gene calls are TRBV6-2 or TRBV6-3 and TRBJ1-1; 9 positions match TRBD1. The CDR3 is made up of 16 amino acids. CDR1 MNHEY and CDR2 SVGEGT come from the germline V gene. The junction had 12 bases not matched to a gene; V was cut back by 6 bases and J by 4 bases. The CDR3 nucleotides read TGTGCCAGCAGACCTCCGCCGGGACAGGGAACCACTGAAGCTTTCTTT. Translating it yields CASRPPPGQGTTEAFF.

V usage is TRBV7-3 and J usage is TRBJ2-3; TRBD1 is a possible D gene (5 bases). The length of the CDR3 is 17 residues. The germline V gene encodes CDR1 SGHTA and CDR2 FQGTGA. Trimming left V 5 bases short and J 1 base short, with 19 bases between. CDR3 sequence: CASSRTGQGVGTDTQYF. In nucleotides, the CDR3 is TGTGCCAGCAGCCGAACGGGTCAAGGGGTGGGCACAGATACGCAGTATTTT.

The rearrangement joins TRBV7-2 to TRBJ2-7; D gene ambiguous. The CDR3 runs 11 residues. The V end was cut by 1 base, the J end by 6 bases, with 4 bases between. CDR1 is SGHTA, CDR2 FQGNSA, per germline. The CDR3 DNA is TGTGCCAGCAGCTTAGGCGCCGAGCAGTACTTC. Translation gives CASSLGAEQYF.

On this clone: Other DNA sequences of this sample code for an identical CDR3. The chain carries TRBV7-2 and TRBJ1-2; 7 bases align to TRBD1. Unmatched junction bases numbered 2, after V lost 5 bases and J lost 2 bases. Germline assignment: CDR1 SGHTA and CDR2 FQGNSA. The CDR3 is 13 amino acids. The DNA for the CDR3 is TGTGCCAGCAGCCTGGGACAGAACTATGGCTACACCTTC. Translated: CASSLGQNYGYTF.

The gene calls are TRBV6-4 and TRBJ1-2; D may be TRBD1 (6 bases). V was pared by 6 bases and J by 4 bases, with 15 bases between. CDR1 is MRHNA and CDR2 is SNTAGT in the germline V gene. There are 14 residues in the CDR3. This chain's CDR3 is CASRNRVPSYGYTF. DNA for the CDR3: TGTGCCAGCAGAAACAGGGTTCCCTCCTATGGCTACACCTTC.

V usage is TRBV5-6 and J usage is TRBJ2-5; 8 positions agree with TRBD1. CDR1 is SGHDT and CDR2 is YYEEEE in the germline V gene. The V and J ends lost 0 bases and 2 bases, in that order; junction bases with no gene match: 3. CDR3 length: 15 residues. CDR3 DNA: TGTGCCAGCAGCTTGGTCGGACAGGGACAAGAGACCCAGTACTTC. Translated, it gives CASSLVGQGQETQYF.

The chain has TRBV4-3 and TRBJ1-2; no clear D gene. CDR1 is LGHNA and CDR2 is YSLEER in the germline V gene. This CDR3 spans 15 amino acids. With 2 bases removed from V and 5 bases from J, the gap between germline ends came to 15 bases. CDR3 residues: CASSQSTALGYGYTF. DNA for the CDR3: TGCGCCAGCAGCCAATCCACAGCCCTTGGGTATGGCTACACCTTC.

This clone has just a few counts. This chain joins TRBV28 and TRBJ1-4; D is possibly TRBD1 (6 bases). CDR3 length: 14 residues. The V and J ends lost 5 bases and 7 bases respectively, with 14 bases between them. Germline assignment: CDR1 MDHEN and CDR2 SYDVKM. CDR3 in DNA: TGTGCCAGCAGTCGGACAGAGCTCCGTGAAAAACTGTTTTTT. As protein: CASSRTELREKLFF.

The chain employs TRBV11-2 and TRBJ1-1; D uncertain. Deletions cut 5 bases from V and 7 bases from J, with 11 bases between. The CDR3 is made up of 12 amino acids. In germline, CDR1 is SGHAT, CDR2 FQNNGV. CDR3 DNA sequence: TGTGCCAGCAGCCCTCTGATGAGTGAAGCTTTCTTT. This encodes CASSPLMSEAFF.

This clone was detected only a few times. The rearrangement links TRBV5-5 to TRBJ1-6; D might be TRBD1 (6 bases). The CDR3 has 16 residues. Trimming removed 3 bases from V and 5 bases from J, with 15 bases in between. Germline CDR1 reads SGHKS; CDR2 reads YYEKEE (reference sequence). CDR3 protein: CASSSQGPENNSPLHF. CDR3 nucleotide sequence: TGTGCCAGCAGCTCACAGGGACCGGAAAATAATTCACCCCTCCACTTT.

As to this clone: Other DNA sequences of this sample code for an identical CDR3. The chain joins TRBV29-1 to TRBJ2-1; TRBD2 might be the D (6 bases). Germline values: CDR1 SQVTM, CDR2 ANQGSEA. This CDR3 is 11 amino acids long. V was pared by 6 bases and J by 3 bases, with 6 bases between. In DNA, the CDR3 is TGCAGCGTGCGGGGCTACAATGAGCAGTTCTTC. This translates into CSVRGYNEQFF.

This clone has only one observation. The chain recombines TRBV28 with TRBJ1-1; D possibly corresponds to TRBD1 (6 bases). Germline CDR1 MDHEN, CDR2 SYDVKM. The CDR3 is 16 amino acids. V was cut by 5 bases and J by 1 base, with 17 bases left in between. The CDR3 here is CASSTVTGSGNTEAFF. As DNA, the CDR3 is TGTGCCAGCAGTACCGTTACAGGGTCGGGGAACACTGAAGCTTTCTTT.

This clone was picked up one time. This sequence joins TRBV6-5 and TRBJ1-5; 12 nucleotides agree with TRBD1. The CDR3 has 15 residues. V lost 4 bases to trimming and J lost 7 bases; unmatched junction nucleotides: 5. Per the germline V gene, CDR1 is MNHEY and CDR2 is SVGAGI. CDR3: CASSLGQGAFQPQHF. The CDR3 nucleotides are TGTGCCAGCAGTTTGGGACAGGGGGCTTTCCAGCCCCAGCATTTT.